Each of the 23 T cell receptor beta chains below was sequenced from the same sample in a study of identical twins. TCRdb processed the 5' RACE reads anew with MiXCR; each CDR3 protein has one entry. Of some 690,000 distinct CDR3 sequences in the sample, around 21% were seen once. These sequences were also reported in another study, on T cells expressing NK-cell markers.

Sample: PBMCs. The receptors stem from a woman between 18 and 29 years old in good health.

This clonotype was counted a few times. The chain joins TRBV12-3 or TRBV12-4 to TRBJ2-7; no clear D gene. The CDR3 runs to 11 residues. V lost 6 bases and J 5 bases, leaving 8 bases between the germline ends. In DNA, the CDR3 is TGTGCCAGCAGCCCACGGCACGAGCAGTACTTC. Its translation is CASSPRHEQYF.

DNA of the CDR3: TGTGCCATCAGTGAGTCGGTCTTTCGACTTGGGGGGACTGAAGCTTTCTTT. Protein product: CAISESVFRLGGTEAFF. This chain joins TRBV10-3 and TRBJ1-1, with D perhaps TRBD1 (5 bases). Trimming left V 0 bases short and J 5 bases short, with 19 bases between. Germline V lookup: CDR1 ENHRY, CDR2 SYGVKD. The CDR3 is 17 amino acids.

V is TRBV5-4 and J is TRBJ1-2, with 7 nucleotides matching TRBD1. This CDR3 has 16 residues. Germline CDR1 SGHNT, CDR2 YYREEE (reference sequence). Trimming at V came to 4 bases and at J to 3 bases, leaving 12 bases not matched to a gene. DNA of the CDR3: TGTGCCAGCAGCCCCGGCAGCAGGGGGAGCGACTATGGCTACACCTTC. It is translated as CASSPGSRGSDYGYTF.

Only a few counts were recorded for this clonotype. V is TRBV7-6 and J is TRBJ2-1; no clear D gene. The CDR3 totals 14 residues. Germline assignment: CDR1 SGHVS and CDR2 FNYEAQ. The germline V and J ends were trimmed by 0 bases and 6 bases, with 9 bases remaining between them. The CDR3 coding sequence is TGTGCCAGCAGCTTAGCGGAGCGCTGCAATGAGCAGTTCTTC. Amino acid sequence: CASSLAERCNEQFF.

This clonotype was seen many times. CDR3 sequence (DNA): TGCAGTGCGCCCGGGGGGCGTGGCGGGGGGGATGAGCAGTTCTTC. Residues: CSAPGGRGGGDEQFF. The chain has TRBV20-1 and TRBJ2-1; TRBD2 matches 9 bases. J lost 8 bases, V lost 6 bases, and 14 bases had no gene match. The CDR3 covers 15 residues. CDR1 and CDR2 from the germline V gene are DFQATT and SNEGSKA (reference sequence).

J is TRBJ2-1 and V is TRBV7-9; D possibly corresponds to TRBD2 (6 bases). The CDR3 spans 14 residues. Germline CDR1 is SEHNR and CDR2 is FQNEAQ (reference sequence). The V end was cut by 4 bases, the J end by 3 bases, with 10 bases between. In nucleotides, the CDR3 is TGTGCCAGCAGCTCAGGCGGGAACTACAATGAGCAGTTCTTC. Protein sequence: CASSSGGNYNEQFF. Combining the CDR3 with reference TRBV7-9 and TRBJ2-1 gives the whole variable domain DTGVSQNPRHKITKRGQNVTFRCDPISEHNRLYWYRQTLGQGPEFLTYFQNEAQLEKSRLLSDRFSAERPKGSFSTLEIQRTEQGDSAMYLCASSSGGNYNEQFFGPGTRLTVL.

The chain has TRBV5-1 and TRBJ1-1, with D perhaps matching TRBD1 (5 bases). The CDR3 loop spans 12 amino acids. Per the germline V gene, CDR1 is SGHRS and CDR2 is YFSETQ. Trimming cost V 4 bases and J 8 bases, with 12 bases left between them. CDR3 protein: CASSGWAGEAFF. CDR3 DNA: TGCGCCAGCAGCGGTTGGGCAGGGGAAGCTTTCTTT.

V is TRBV10-3 and J is TRBJ2-3, with 9 bases identical to TRBD2. There are 15 residues in the CDR3. CDR1 and CDR2 (germline): ENHRY, SYGVKD. Trimming took 6 bases from V and 4 from J; bases not matched to a gene: 8. CDR3: CAIRYSGSPSDTQYF. The CDR3 nucleotides read TGTGCCATCAGGTATAGCGGGAGTCCTTCAGATACGCAGTATTTT.

This chain connects TRBV20-1 to TRBJ2-7; 7 positions match TRBD2. The length of the CDR3 is 12 residues. Per the germline V gene, CDR1 is DFQATT and CDR2 is SNEGSKA (reference sequence). Trimming cost V 3 bases and J 5 bases; bases outside gene matches: 4. In nucleotides, the CDR3 is TGCAGTGCTAGTCATCGGGGGGACGAGCAGTACTTC. Translated, it gives CSASHRGDEQYF.

The chain couples TRBV5-1 to TRBJ2-7; D is possibly TRBD2 (5 bases). The CDR3 length is 13 residues. Germline assignment: CDR1 SGHRS and CDR2 YFSETQ. V was shortened by 3 bases and J by 7 bases, with 14 bases between the two germline ends. CDR3 sequence: CASSSKTTGEQYF. In nucleotides, the CDR3 is TGCGCCAGCAGCTCGAAAACCACGGGGGAGCAGTACTTC.

This clonotype occurred a few times. The chain combines TRBV20-1 with TRBJ1-2, with D unresolved. CDR1 and CDR2 (germline): DFQATT, SNEGSKA (reference sequence). CDR3 length: 11 amino acids. Trimming shortened V by 1 base and J by 7 bases, and 7 bases separated the two germline ends. The CDR3: CSARVDLGYTF. In DNA form, the CDR3 reads TGCAGTGCTAGAGTAGATCTTGGCTACACCTTC.

This clonotype was seen a few times. The chain uses TRBV12-3 or TRBV12-4 and TRBJ1-1; TRBD1 aligns across 10 bases. CDR3 length equals 15 residues. Germline trimming cut 2 bases from V and 5 bases from J; bases unmatched to any gene: 5. The CDR3 loop reads CASSLRQGAGTEAFF. The CDR3 DNA follows: TGTGCCAGCAGTTTAAGACAGGGGGCAGGAACTGAAGCTTTCTTT.

This clonotype was seen a handful of times. The chain is built from TRBV25-1 and TRBJ2-7; D possibly corresponds to TRBD2 (5 bases). CDR1 is MGHDK, CDR2 SYGVNS, per germline. Trimming pared 6 bases from V and 6 bases from J, leaving 12 bases between. The CDR3 covers 12 residues. CDR3 DNA sequence: TGTGCCAGCAGACTAGGGCACTCCGAGCAGTACTTC. Amino acid sequence: CASRLGHSEQYF.

The chain couples TRBV12-3 or TRBV12-4 to TRBJ2-2; TRBD1 might be the D (5 bases). With 1 base removed from V and 9 bases from J, the gap between germline ends came to 6 bases. The CDR3 totals 12 residues. CDR3 residues: CASSLGGRELFF. The CDR3 DNA reads TGTGCCAGCAGTTTAGGGGGCCGGGAGCTGTTTTTT.

This chain joins TRBV3-1 and TRBJ2-7; D might be TRBD1 or TRBD2, each matching 6 bases. The CDR3 is 14 residues long. CDR1 is LGHDT and CDR2 is YNNKEL in the germline V gene (reference sequence). The ends were cut back, 0 bases at V and 2 bases at J, with 8 bases in the middle. CDR3 in amino acids: CASSQEGGTYEQYF. The CDR3 DNA follows: TGTGCCAGCAGCCAAGAAGGGGGGACCTACGAGCAGTACTTC.

This clonotype was detected only a few times. CDR3 loop: CASIKKGPGRTGGTIYF. The CDR3 bases are TGTGCCAGCATTAAAAAGGGCCCCGGGAGGACCGGAGGCACCATATATTTT. The chain combines TRBV6-5 with TRBJ1-3; D not resolved. V was shortened by 7 bases and J by 9 bases, with 28 bases between the two germline ends. In germline, CDR1 is MNHEY, CDR2 SVGAGI. This CDR3 has 17 amino acids.

This clonotype was observed many times. The V call is TRBV12-3 or TRBV12-4, the J call TRBJ2-7, with TRBD1 identical over 7 bases. Germline trimming cut 6 bases from V and 2 bases from J; bases unmatched to any gene: 4. The CDR3 is made up of 13 amino acids. In DNA, the CDR3 is TGTGCCAGCAGCCCGGGACAGACCTACGAGCAGTACTTC. Its translation: CASSPGQTYEQYF.

The chain couples TRBV10-3 to TRBJ2-7; 12 bases line up with TRBD2. Germline values: CDR1 ENHRY, CDR2 SYGVKD. The V gene end was trimmed by 6 bases and the J gene end by 3 bases; junction bases not matched to a gene: 6. CDR3 length: 15 amino acids. Here the CDR3 reads CAIRGGLAGLYEQYF. CDR3 in DNA: TGTGCCATCAGAGGGGGACTAGCGGGCCTCTACGAGCAGTACTTC.

The chain recombines TRBV29-1 with TRBJ2-1, with D perhaps TRBD1 (6 bases). This CDR3 has 11 amino acids. V was trimmed by 7 bases and J by 7 bases, leaving 11 bases between them. The germline V gene encodes CDR1 SQVTM and CDR2 ANQGSEA. The CDR3 bases are TGCAGCGGTCGGCAGGGGAATGAGCAGTTCTTC. The encoded protein is CSGRQGNEQFF.

The V gene is TRBV7-2, the J gene TRBJ2-5; 9 nucleotides match TRBD1. Germline V gene data show CDR1 as SGHTA and CDR2 as FQGNSA. There are 17 residues in the CDR3. The V gene end was trimmed by 1 base and the J gene end by 5 bases; junction bases not matched to a gene: 11. CDR3 nucleotides: TGTGCCAGCAGCTTAGTTGCGGGACAGGGATTTTGGGAGACCCAGTACTTC. Protein: CASSLVAGQGFWETQYF.

At least ten counts were recorded for this clonotype. The chain links TRBV5-1 to TRBJ2-7; D remains unclear. The CDR3 is 11 residues long. The V end lost 5 bases, the J end lost 3 bases, and 6 bases lay between the germline ends. The V gene's germline CDR1 is SGHRS and CDR2 YFSETQ. The CDR3, as DNA: TGCGCCAGCAGGGATTACTACGAGCAGTACTTC. It yields the protein CASRDYYEQYF. The variable domain in full, with the rest retrieved from reference TRBV5-1 and TRBJ2-7, is KAGVTQTPRYLIKTRGQQVTLSCSPISGHRSVSWYQQTPGQGLQFLFEYFSETQRNKGNFPGRFSGRQFSNSRSEMNVSTLELGDSALYLCASRDYYEQYFGPGTRLTVT.

V gene TRBV29-1 combines with J gene TRBJ2-3; D is uncertain. Germline-derived CDR1 and CDR2 are SQVTM and ANQGSEA. Trimming removed 4 bases at V and 1 base at J, with 9 bases between. This CDR3 has 13 amino acids. The CDR3 sequence: CSVGSIGTDTQYF. The CDR3 DNA sequence: TGCAGCGTTGGGAGTATCGGCACAGATACGCAGTATTTT.

This clonotype was observed a few times. The chain links TRBV20-1 to TRBJ2-2, with 8 bases matching TRBD2. The CDR3 is 15 amino acids. Trimming at V came to 3 bases and at J to 6 bases, leaving 9 bases not matched to a gene. The germline V gene has CDR1 DFQATT and CDR2 SNEGSKA (reference sequence). CDR3 in DNA: TGCAGTGCTAGTGGCGGGGGGCCTGCCGCCGGGGAGCTGTTTTTT. It yields the protein CSASGGGPAAGELFF.